Sequencing of this TCR beta chain was carried out in a study of cytomegalovirus exposure and HLA in healthy donors. Findings of the study overall: Per published reports, the classifier diagnosed cytomegalovirus status with high specificity and sensitivity. The only immune exposure information that was available was CMV serostatus.

In the case of this clone: As yet, its antigen is unknown.

The PCR was carried out with 60 Vbeta primers and 13 Jbeta primers. Generated by immunoSEQ multiplex PCR, the TCRdb table keeps only in-frame clones and is missing some. Altogether approximately 150,000 clones are present, 75% to 80% being singletons, with the ten largest covering about 2.4%. The CDR3 loop spans 15 amino acids. This chain connects TRBV21-1 to TRBJ2-7; the table assigns TRBD2, which was not confirmed against the DNA. TRBV21-1 is classified as a pseudogene. The sequence was collected from a woman aged 35 to 49 in good health and CMV-seropositive. Sequences were obtained from PBMCs. The CDR3 DNA is TGTGCCAGCAGCAAAGACGGGGGGCCATATTACGAGCAGTACTTC. It specifies CASSKDGGPYYEQYF.